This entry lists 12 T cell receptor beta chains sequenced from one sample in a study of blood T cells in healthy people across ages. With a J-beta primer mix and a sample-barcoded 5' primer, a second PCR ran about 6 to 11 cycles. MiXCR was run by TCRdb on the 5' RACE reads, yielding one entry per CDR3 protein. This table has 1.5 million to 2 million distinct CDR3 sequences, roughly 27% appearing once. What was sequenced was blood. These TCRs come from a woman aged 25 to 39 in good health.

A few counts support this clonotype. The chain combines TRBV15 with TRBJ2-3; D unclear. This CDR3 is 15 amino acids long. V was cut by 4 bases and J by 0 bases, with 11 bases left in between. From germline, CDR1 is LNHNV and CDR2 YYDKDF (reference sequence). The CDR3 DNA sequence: TGTGCCACCAGCACCCCGCGACAAAGCACAGATACGCAGTATTTT. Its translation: CATSTPRQSTDTQYF.

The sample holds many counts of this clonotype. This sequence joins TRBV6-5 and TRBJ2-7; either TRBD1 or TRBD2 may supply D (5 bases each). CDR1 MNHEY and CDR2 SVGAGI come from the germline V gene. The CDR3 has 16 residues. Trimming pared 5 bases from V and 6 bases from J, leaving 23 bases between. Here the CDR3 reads CASSRGVRYTLGEQYF. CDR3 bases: TGTGCCAGCAGTCGAGGGGTAAGGTACACTCTGGGCGAGCAGTACTTC.

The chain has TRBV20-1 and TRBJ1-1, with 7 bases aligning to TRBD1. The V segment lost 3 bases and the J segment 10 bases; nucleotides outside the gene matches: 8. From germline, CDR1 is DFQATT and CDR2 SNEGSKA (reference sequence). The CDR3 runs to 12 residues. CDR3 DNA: TGCAGTGCTAGGGAGACAGGGTCTGCAGCTTTCTTT. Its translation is CSARETGSAAFF.

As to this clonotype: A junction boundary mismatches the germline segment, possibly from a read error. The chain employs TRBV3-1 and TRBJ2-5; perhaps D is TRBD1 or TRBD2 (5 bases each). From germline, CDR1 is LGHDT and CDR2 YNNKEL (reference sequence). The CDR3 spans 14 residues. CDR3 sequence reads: CAGSQEGGGRTQYF. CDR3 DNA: TGTGCCGGCAGCCAAGAGGGTGGGGGTCGGACCCAGTACTTC.

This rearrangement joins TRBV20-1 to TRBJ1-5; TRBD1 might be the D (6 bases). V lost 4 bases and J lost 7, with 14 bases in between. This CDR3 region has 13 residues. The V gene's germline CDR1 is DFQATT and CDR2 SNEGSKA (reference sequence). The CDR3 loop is CSANRDPGQPQHF. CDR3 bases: TGCAGTGCTAACAGGGATCCAGGGCAGCCCCAGCATTTT.

CDR3 sequence: CASSYSGGNGYEQYF. The CDR3 DNA reads as TGTGCCAGCAGTTACTCGGGTGGTAATGGCTACGAGCAGTACTTC. V is TRBV6-2 or TRBV6-3 and J is TRBJ2-4; no clear D gene. The better agreement between TRBJ2-7 and the DNA end casts doubt on the J call. The germline V gene encodes CDR1 MNHEY and CDR2 SVGEGT. There are 15 residues in the CDR3.

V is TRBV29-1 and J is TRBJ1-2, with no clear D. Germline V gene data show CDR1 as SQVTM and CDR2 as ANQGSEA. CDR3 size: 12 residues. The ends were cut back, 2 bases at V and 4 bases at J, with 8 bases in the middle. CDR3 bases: TGCAGCGTTGAACAGTCTAGCTATGGCTACACCTTC. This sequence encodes CSVEQSSYGYTF. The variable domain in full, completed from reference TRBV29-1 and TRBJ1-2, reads SAVISQKPSRDICQRGTSLTIQCQVDSQVTMMFWYRQQPGQSLTLIATANQGSEATYESGFVIDKFPISRPNLTFSTLTVSNMSPEDSSIYLCSVEQSSYGYTFGSGTRLTVV.

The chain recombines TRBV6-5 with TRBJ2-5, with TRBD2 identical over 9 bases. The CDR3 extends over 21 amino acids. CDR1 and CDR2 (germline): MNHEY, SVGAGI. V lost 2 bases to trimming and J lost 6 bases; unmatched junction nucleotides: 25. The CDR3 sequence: CASSYNPDFQSGGQSVKTQYF. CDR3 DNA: TGTGCCAGCAGTTACAACCCCGATTTTCAGAGCGGGGGGCAAAGCGTGAAGACCCAGTACTTC.

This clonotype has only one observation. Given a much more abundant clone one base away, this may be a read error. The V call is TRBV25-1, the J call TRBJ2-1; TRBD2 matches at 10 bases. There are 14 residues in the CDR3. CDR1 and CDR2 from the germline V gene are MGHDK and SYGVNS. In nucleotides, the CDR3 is TGTGTCAGCAGTGACCCTAGCGGGAGCAATGAGCAGTTCTTC. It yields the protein CVSSDPSGSNEQFF.

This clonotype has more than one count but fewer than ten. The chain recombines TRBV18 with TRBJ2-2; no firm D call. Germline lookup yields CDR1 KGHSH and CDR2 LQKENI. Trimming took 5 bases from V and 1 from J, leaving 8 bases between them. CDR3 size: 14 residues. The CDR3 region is CASSWTRNTGELFF. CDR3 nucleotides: TGTGCCAGCTCATGGACGCGGAACACCGGGGAGCTGTTTTTT. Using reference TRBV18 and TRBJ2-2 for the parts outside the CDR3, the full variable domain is NAGVMQNPRHLVRRRGQEARLRCSPMKGHSHVYWYRQLPEEGLKFMVYLQKENIIDESGMPKERFSAEFPKEGPSILRIQQVVRGDSAAYFCASSWTRNTGELFFGEGSRLTVL.

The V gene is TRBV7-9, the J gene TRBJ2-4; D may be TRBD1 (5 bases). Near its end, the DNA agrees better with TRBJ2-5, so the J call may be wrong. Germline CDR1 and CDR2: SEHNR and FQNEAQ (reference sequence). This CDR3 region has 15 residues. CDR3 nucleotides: TGTGCCAGCAGCTTAGCGCCAGGGAAGGGGGAGACCCAGTACTTC. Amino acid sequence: CASSLAPGKGETQYF.

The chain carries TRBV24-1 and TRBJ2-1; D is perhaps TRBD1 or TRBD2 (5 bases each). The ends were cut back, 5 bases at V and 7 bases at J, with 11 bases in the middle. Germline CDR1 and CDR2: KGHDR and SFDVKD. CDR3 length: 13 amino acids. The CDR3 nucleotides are TGTGCCACCAGTGGGGGGTCGCGGAATGAGCAGTTCTTC. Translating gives CATSGGSRNEQFF.